This TCR beta chain derives from a study of T cell changes during pregnancy in multiple sclerosis. Only in-frame clones appear in the TCRdb table, and some are missing; sequencing was by immunoSEQ multiplex PCR. In the table there are roughly 45,000 clones, 88% of which are singletons. Per germline, CDR1 SGHTA and CDR2 FQGNSA. This CDR3 contains 14 residues. V lost 7 bases and J 8 bases, leaving 18 bases between the germline ends. This TCR came from a female donor with multiple sclerosis, enrolled in a pregnancy study. The rearrangement joins TRBV7-2 to TRBJ2-1, with D perhaps TRBD1 (6 bases). Specimen: CD4+ T cells from peripheral blood mononuclear cells, collected in the second trimester of pregnancy. As DNA, the CDR3 is TGTGCCAGCATCCCGGTAGGGGGTAGGGATGAGCAGTTCTTC. Translated: CASIPVGGRDEQFF.